A single sample gave rise to the 29 T cell receptor beta chains below, sequenced in a study of blood T cell repertoires in COVID-19. Libraries were prepared by immunoSEQ multiplex PCR; TCRdb keeps only in-frame clonotypes and omits some of them. The table shows 200,000 to 300,000 clones, with 91% occurring only once. The specimen was peripheral blood. The receptors were sampled from a person aged 18 to 30 with COVID-19, enrolled during active disease.

This rearrangement joins TRBV27 to TRBJ2-4, with 7 bases matching TRBD2. The germline gives CDR1 MNHEY, CDR2 SMNVEV (reference sequence). The CDR3 has 13 residues. Losses at the gene ends were 4 bases for V and 8 bases for J; bases not matched to a gene: 5. CDR3 in amino acids: CASSSSGIYIQYF. DNA of the CDR3: TGTGCCAGCAGTTCAAGCGGGATATACATTCAGTACTTC.

The genes are TRBV11-3 and TRBJ2-7; D gene ambiguous. CDR1 SGHNT and CDR2 YENEEA come from the germline V gene. The CDR3 extends over 14 amino acids. V was trimmed by 1 base and J by 0 bases, leaving 7 bases between them. The CDR3 spells CASSLGQNSYEQYF. CDR3 coding DNA: TGTGCCAGCAGCTTAGGGCAGAACTCCTACGAGCAGTACTTC.

This chain's CDR3 is CASSLTSSAQRAYEQFF. The CDR3 DNA follows: TGTGCCAGCAGCTTAACCTCTAGCGCCCAAAGGGCGTATGAGCAGTTCTTC. This rearrangement joins TRBV7-9 to TRBJ2-1; maybe TRBD2 (6 bases). Trimming stripped 2 bases from V and 8 bases from J, with 22 bases between. Germline V gene lookup returns CDR1 SEHNR and CDR2 FQNEAQ (reference sequence). This CDR3 contains 17 residues. Using reference TRBV7-9 and TRBJ2-1 for the parts outside the CDR3, the full variable domain is DTGVSQNPRHKITKRGQNVTFRCDPISEHNRLYWYRQTLGQGPEFLTYFQNEAQLEKSRLLSDRFSAERPKGSFSTLEIQRTEQGDSAMYLCASSLTSSAQRAYEQFFGPGTRLTVL.

CDR3 DNA sequence: TGTGCCAGCTCCTGGACAGGGGGTATGCAGCCCCAGCATTTT. It is translated as CASSWTGGMQPQHF. The chain joins TRBV28 to TRBJ1-5; TRBD1 agrees at 10 bases. This CDR3 is 14 amino acids long. Germline trimming cut 8 bases from V and 7 bases from J; bases unmatched to any gene: 8. CDR1 MDHEN and CDR2 SYDVKM come from the germline V gene.

The V and J genes are TRBV6-5 and TRBJ2-1, with D possibly being TRBD2 (6 bases). This CDR3 comprises 13 residues. Germline assignment: CDR1 MNHEY and CDR2 SVGAGI. Between the trimmed V and J ends, which lost 6 bases and 6 bases, there was a span of 12 bases. The CDR3 loop is CASRNRDFNEQFF. The DNA of the CDR3 is TGTGCCAGCAGAAACCGGGACTTCAATGAGCAGTTCTTC.

The rearrangement joins TRBV5-6 to TRBJ1-1; no clear D gene. Germline V gene lookup returns CDR1 SGHDT and CDR2 YYEEEE. Trimming shortened V by 0 bases and J by 4 bases, and 7 bases separated the two germline ends. There are 13 residues in the CDR3. CDR3 residues: CASSLGRGTEAFF. In DNA, the CDR3 is TGTGCCAGCAGCTTGGGAAGAGGCACTGAAGCTTTCTTT. Looking up the rest from reference TRBV5-6 and TRBJ1-1 gives the full variable domain: DAGVTQSPTHLIKTRGQQVTLRCSPKSGHDTVSWYQQALGQGPQFIFQYYEEEERQRGNFPDRFSGHQFPNYSSELNVNALLLGDSALYLCASSLGRGTEAFFGQGTRLTVV.

The chain links TRBV7-9 to TRBJ2-7; TRBD1 matches 9 bases. The CDR3 is 17 residues long. Germline CDR1 reads SEHNR; CDR2 reads FQNEAQ (reference sequence). V lost 4 bases, J lost 4 bases, and 14 bases stayed unmatched. The CDR3 sequence is CASSSYAGGTGQYEQYF. CDR3 DNA sequence: TGTGCCAGCAGCTCCTATGCCGGGGGGACAGGGCAATACGAGCAGTACTTC.

A few counts support this clone. The sample carries other DNA sequences with the same CDR3. The chain combines TRBV19 with TRBJ1-1; a possible D gene is TRBD1 (5 bases). The CDR3 has 13 amino acids. V lost 3 bases to trimming and J lost 1 base, with 6 bases between them. Germline V CDR1 and CDR2: LNHDA, SQIVND (reference sequence). This CDR3 reads CASSIGGNTEAFF. In DNA, the CDR3 is TGTGCCAGTAGTATCGGGGGGAACACTGAAGCTTTCTTT.

In this sample, this clone turned up once. This chain uses TRBV7-9 with TRBJ2-5; TRBD2 aligns across 13 bases. There are 14 residues in the CDR3. In germline, CDR1 is SEHNR, CDR2 FQNEAQ (reference sequence). The CDR3 sequence is CAGRTSGSVETQYF. Here the CDR3 DNA reads TGTGCAGGAAGGACTAGCGGGAGTGTAGAGACCCAGTACTTC.

The V and J genes are TRBV25-1 and TRBJ2-7; TRBD2 matches at 10 bases. The CDR3 extends over 15 amino acids. Germline lookup yields CDR1 MGHDK and CDR2 SYGVNS. Trimming removed 4 bases from V and 4 bases from J; junction bases left unmatched: 7. This CDR3 is CASSGILAGSYEQYF. The CDR3 coding sequence is TGTGCCAGCAGTGGGATACTAGCGGGATCGTACGAGCAGTACTTC.

This chain connects TRBV5-1 to TRBJ2-5; 7 bases are a match to TRBD1. The V gene's germline CDR1 is SGHRS and CDR2 YFSETQ. Trimming removed 6 bases from V and 5 bases from J; junction bases left unmatched: 7. The length of the CDR3 is 13 residues. The CDR3 nucleotides are TGCGCCAGCACCCTGACAGGGTCGGAGACCCAGTACTTC. This gives the protein CASTLTGSETQYF.

A note on this clone: This sample also contains other DNA sequences that code for the same CDR3. V and J are TRBV9 and TRBJ2-1, with 13 bases fitting TRBD2. J gave up 4 bases and V 3 bases, and 4 bases lay outside the gene matches. CDR3 length: 16 residues. CDR1 is SGDLS and CDR2 is YYNGEE in the germline V gene. The CDR3 nucleotides are TGTGCCAGCAGCGCACTAGCGGGAGGGTCTTACAATGAGCAGTTCTTC. Translated: CASSALAGGSYNEQFF.

The CDR3 loop is CASSQVADRPVTEKLFF. The CDR3 nucleotides are TGTGCCAGCAGCCAAGTTGCCGACAGACCTGTAACTGAAAAACTGTTTTTT. V and J are TRBV4-2 and TRBJ1-4; maybe TRBD1 (5 bases). The V gene lost 1 base and the J gene lost 7 bases, with 19 bases spanning the gap. Looked up from germline, CDR1 is LGHNA and CDR2 is YNFKEQ. The CDR3 runs to 17 residues.

This chain links TRBV6-5 with TRBJ1-5; 7 nucleotides align to TRBD1. Unmatched junction bases numbered 4, after V lost 2 bases and J lost 6 bases. CDR1 MNHEY and CDR2 SVGAGI come from the germline V gene. This CDR3 region has 14 residues. CDR3 nucleotides: TGTGCCAGCAGTTACCGACAGGGAGGTCAGCCCCAGCATTTT. It yields the protein CASSYRQGGQPQHF.

The chain is built from TRBV7-2 and TRBJ2-7; 9 nucleotides align to TRBD2. CDR1 and CDR2 from the germline V gene are SGHTA and FQGNSA. The V segment lost 4 bases and the J segment 2 bases; nucleotides outside the gene matches: 3. The CDR3 is made up of 14 amino acids. The CDR3 coding sequence is TGTGCCAGCAGCTCGACTAGCGGTCCCTACGAGCAGTACTTC. Amino acids: CASSSTSGPYEQYF.

This rearrangement joins TRBV11-2 to TRBJ2-1; 12 bases map to TRBD2. V dropped 5 bases and J dropped 8; count of bases not matched to a gene: 7. Germline V lookup: CDR1 SGHAT, CDR2 FQNNGV. The CDR3 is 15 amino acids. CDR3 region: CASSRSASGRDEQFF. The DNA for the CDR3 is TGTGCCAGCAGCCGGTCCGCTAGCGGGAGGGATGAGCAGTTCTTC.

The V and J genes are TRBV24-1 and TRBJ2-2, with TRBD1 matching 8 bases. Germline assignment: CDR1 KGHDR and CDR2 SFDVKD. The CDR3 runs 13 residues. The V segment lost 9 bases and the J segment 6 bases; nucleotides outside the gene matches: 5. For the CDR3, the DNA is TGTGCCACCTCCCTCAGGGGGCCCGGGGAGCTGTTTTTT. Translated: CATSLRGPGELFF.

The V gene is TRBV18, the J gene TRBJ2-3; a possible D gene is TRBD2 (5 bases). Trimming took off 2 bases at V and 0 bases at J, with 12 bases between the two ends. Germline CDR1 is KGHSH and CDR2 is LQKENI. The CDR3 sequence is 16 residues long. Written as DNA, the CDR3 is TGTGCCAGCTCACCATTCTTAAGCGGTAGCACAGATACGCAGTATTTT. This sequence encodes CASSPFLSGSTDTQYF. Full variable domain (missing parts from reference TRBV18 and TRBJ2-3): NAGVMQNPRHLVRRRGQEARLRCSPMKGHSHVYWYRQLPEEGLKFMVYLQKENIIDESGMPKERFSAEFPKEGPSILRIQQVVRGDSAAYFCASSPFLSGSTDTQYFGPGTRLTVL.

V is TRBV3-1 (or the pseudogene TRBV3-2) and J is TRBJ2-7; a weak D match, TRBD2 (6 bases). The CDR3 sequence is 17 residues long. Per the germline V gene, CDR1 is LGHDT and CDR2 is YNNKEL (reference sequence). V gave up 3 bases and J gave up 5 bases, with 23 bases separating them. The CDR3 is CASSQVEGEGYVHEQYF. In DNA, the CDR3 is TGTGCCAGCAGCCAGGTGGAGGGTGAGGGGTACGTCCACGAGCAGTACTTC.

CDR3 DNA sequence: TGTGCCAGCAGCCCACCACTCGGTGCGGGGGTGGTTCAGGGTGGCTACACCTTC. It encodes CASSPPLGAGVVQGGYTF. The genes are TRBV7-9 and TRBJ1-2, with D perhaps TRBD1 (5 bases). Per germline, CDR1 SEHNR and CDR2 FQNEAQ (reference sequence). V lost 5 bases, J lost 7 bases, and 29 bases lay in between. CDR3 length: 18 residues.

The rearrangement uses TRBV10-3 and TRBJ2-1; 7 nucleotides match TRBD2. The germline V gene has CDR1 ENHRY and CDR2 SYGVKD. With 0 bases clipped from V and 7 bases from J, the junction kept 6 bases outside the gene matches. This CDR3 region has 15 residues. The chain's CDR3 is CAISESGGSRNEQFF. The CDR3 DNA sequence: TGTGCCATCAGTGAGTCGGGCGGGAGTAGGAATGAGCAGTTCTTC.

The gene calls are TRBV5-6 and TRBJ2-5; 9 bases fit TRBD2. With 1 base clipped from V and 2 bases from J, the junction kept 3 bases outside the gene matches. The CDR3 runs 15 residues. The V gene's germline CDR1 is SGHDT and CDR2 YYEEEE. CDR3 protein: CASSLLREGQETQYF. DNA of the CDR3: TGTGCCAGCAGCTTGCTGCGGGAGGGTCAAGAGACCCAGTACTTC.

The chain has TRBV4-3 and TRBJ2-1; 9 nucleotides agree with TRBD2. The CDR3 loop spans 17 amino acids. J was trimmed by 2 bases and V by 0 bases; bases with no gene match: 5. Per the germline V gene, CDR1 is LGHNA and CDR2 is YSLEER. CDR3 region: CASSQDSSSGAYNEQFF. CDR3 DNA sequence: TGCGCCAGCAGCCAAGATTCATCTAGCGGGGCCTACAATGAGCAGTTCTTC.

This chain links TRBV10-2 with TRBJ1-6, with D uncertain. V was cut by 6 bases and J by 6 bases, with 9 bases left in between. Germline-derived CDR1 and CDR2 are WSHSY and SAAADI. CDR3 length equals 13 residues. The CDR3 DNA reads TGCGCCAGCAGGCCACAAAGTAATTCACCCCTCCACTTT. This gives the protein CASRPQSNSPLHF.

V and J are TRBV27 and TRBJ2-5, with TRBD2 identical over 7 bases. V shed 6 bases, J shed 4 bases, and the junction held 20 bases outside the gene matches. This CDR3 is built from 18 residues. Germline CDR1 and CDR2: MNHEY and SMNVEV (reference sequence). For the CDR3, the DNA is TGTGCCAGCAGCTGGCCGGGGGGTTGCGGAGAAAGGGGAGAGACCCAGTACTTC. It encodes CASSWPGGCGERGETQYF.

This clone was seen a single time. This rearrangement joins TRBV7-2 to TRBJ2-3, with TRBD2 identical over 8 bases. The junction had 15 bases not matched to a gene; V was cut back by 4 bases and J by 9 bases. Per the germline V gene, CDR1 is SGHTA and CDR2 is FQGNSA. The CDR3 is made up of 16 amino acids. CDR3 in amino acids: CASSSERGGRPNTQYF. Written as DNA, the CDR3 is TGTGCCAGCAGCTCCGAGAGGGGCGGGAGGCCCAACACGCAGTATTTT.

A single count supports this clone. The rearrangement links TRBV25-1 to TRBJ2-1; D ambiguous. Deletions cut 4 bases from V and 0 bases from J, with 13 bases between. The germline gives CDR1 MGHDK, CDR2 SYGVNS. This CDR3 contains 16 residues. The CDR3 spells CASSGQAFGSYNEQFF. The CDR3 nucleotides read TGTGCCAGCAGTGGGCAGGCTTTCGGCTCCTACAATGAGCAGTTCTTC.

This clone was seen just once. The chain combines TRBV7-3 with TRBJ2-1, with 8 bases fitting TRBD1. Germline values: CDR1 SGHTA, CDR2 FQGTGA. This CDR3 contains 14 residues. The V gene end was trimmed by 5 bases and the J gene end by 7 bases; junction bases not matched to a gene: 7. CDR3 amino acids: CASSPDRASNEQFF. In DNA, the CDR3 is TGTGCCAGCAGCCCGGACAGGGCATCGAATGAGCAGTTCTTC. The complete variable domain, with remaining parts taken from reference TRBV7-3 and TRBJ2-1, reads GAGVSQTPSNKVTEKGKYVELRCDPISGHTALYWYRQSLGQGPEFLIYFQGTGAADDSGLPNDRFFAVRPEGSVSTLKIQRTERGDSAVYLCASSPDRASNEQFFGPGTRLTVL.

V usage is TRBV7-2 and J usage is TRBJ2-7; D possibly corresponds to TRBD1 (6 bases). Trimming cost V 5 bases and J 6 bases, with 14 bases left between them. This CDR3 region has 13 residues. Looked up from germline, CDR1 is SGHTA and CDR2 is FQGNSA. The CDR3 nucleotides are TGTGCCAGCAGCCCCAGGGGTTCTCTCGAGCAGTACTTC. Its protein is CASSPRGSLEQYF.